The source of this TCR beta chain is a study of beta chain features in type 1 diabetes (dated by TCRdb to the late 2010s). Background for the entire study: No differences in mean age, gender distribution, total cell number or subset yield were found between patients and healthy donors. A total of 90 million to 130 million sorted cells were examined across all samples, and a strong correlation was observed between cell number per subset and RNA yield. In the study, recently diagnosed type 1 diabetes patients and matched healthy donors were compared on the TCRB repertoires of their sorted circulating CD4+ T cell subsets. Regulatory and stem cell-like memory subsets were obtained from only 8 patients and about 8 healthy donors, while naive and central memory subsets were obtained from all 30 or so donors.

The CDR3 contains 15 residues, cysteine and phenylalanine counted. Only the CDR3 portion is preserved as DNA: 45 bases, with reading frame beginning at the first base. Relative to germline, V is missing 5 bases and J is missing 0 bases, with 4 bases of the junction outside any gene match. The CDR1 and CDR2 encoded by the germline V gene are SGHTA and FQGNSA. The entire amount of isolated RNA was reverse transcribed using the High Capacity cDNA Reverse Transcription Kit, so the sequenced TCRB transcripts were expressed ones. Deep immunoSEQ sequencing was applied to naive, central memory and regulatory T cell samples, giving an average of roughly 3.3 million total reads per sample. Sorted cells were lysed in RLT buffer, and RNA was extracted using DNase-treated RNeasy Micro or Mini kits according to cell number. To prevent cross-contamination, each cell subset was processed individually, whereas patient and healthy donor samples were processed jointly. Using the immunoSEQ multiplex PCR, TCRB sequences were amplified from cDNA into 87-bp fragments spanning the CDR3 region. Sequencing of the amplicons was performed on the Illumina HiSeq platform. The paper's processing steps were these. Synthetic template baselines were used to correct PCR bias computationally, reads within Hamming distance 2 were collapsed, and singletons that could not be merged were discarded. Reads were aligned against IMGT so that V, D and J genes, CDR3 length and insertions or deletions at six rearrangement sites could be assigned. Within each subset, clonotype counts were normalized to sorted cell number, and only after that were true diversity and Gini coefficients computed with the tcR R package. Repertoire sharing was quantified using the overlap coefficient calculated on TCRB nucleotide sequences. As a proxy for the pre-selection repertoire, out-of-frame TCRB sequences from naive cells were analyzed. TCRdb's version of the immuneACCESS table is confined to in-frame rearrangements and falls short of the full clone set. An unresolved V gene accounts for under half of the shortfall where checked; the remainder is of unknown origin. V, J and clone size reflect that table, while D and trimming were determined from the DNA. The sample includes just over 450,000 clones, with roughly 31% observed a single time. About 0.065% of the sample goes to the ten largest clones.

Paper-wide results and their limitations: Because cDNA was sequenced instead of genomic DNA, activated cells with high expression could be over-represented, although the groups did not differ in activation or CD3 levels. PCR might favor shorter templates, but patient and control samples were amplified and corrected together, so any skew would affect both groups equally. The naive, central memory and regulatory TCRB repertoires appeared to resemble one another more closely among patients than among healthy donors. HLA sub-analyses involved small numbers of individuals, so any influence of HLA type on TCRB rearrangement remained unresolved. A moderate but significant shortening of TCRB CDR3 length was observed in type 1 diabetes patients in all four CD4+ subsets. At VDJ recombination sites, patients with type 1 diabetes made fewer insertions and deleted more nucleotides, a pattern implying thymic rearrangement abnormalities.

This clone was seen only a few times. It has no known antigen specificity. Per-nucleotide qualities are absent, and no much larger clonotype sits a single base away. Each donor gave one peripheral blood draw, averaging roughly 100 mL, which was collected into heparinised tubes. Naive, central memory, regulatory and stem cell-like memory CD4+ T cells were sorted on a BD FACSAria II using a panel including CD45RO, CCR7, CD25, CD127, CD95 and CD27. All sorted populations exceeded 95% purity. PBMCs were separated immediately by Lymphoprep density gradient centrifugation and were stained directly, without being cultured. Samples were stained and sorted in pairs, with one healthy donor and one patient per experiment, so that batch effects were minimized.

The chain joins TRBV7-2 to TRBJ2-3; 8 central bases correspond to TRBD2. The material sequenced was naive CD4+ T cells from blood. What the cell subset or site label conveys for this sample: true naive CD4+ T cells. This TCR came from a man in his late teens or twenties in good health. In nucleotides, the sequence is TGTGCCAGCAGCGACGGGACTAGAAGCACAGATACGCAGTATTTT. It codes for CASSDGTRSTDTQYF. This CDR3, with the reference TRBV7-2 and TRBJ2-3 proteins standing in past its ends, gives the full variable domain GAGVSQSPSNKVTEKGKDVELRCDPISGHTALYWYRQSLGQGLEFLIYFQGNSAPDKSGLPSDRFSAERTGGSVSTLTIQRTQQEDSAVYLCASSDGTRSTDTQYFGPGTRLTVL.